The rows below give T cell receptor beta chains drawn from one sample of a study of breast tumors, draining lymph nodes, adjacent tissues. TCRdb called the multiplex PCR reads again in MiXCR, with one record for every CDR3 protein. The table shows approximately 210,000 distinct CDR3 sequences, with 30% to 35% occurring only once. The sequencing input was axillary lymph node tissue. The receptor source for this set is a female donor with breast cancer. Some clones in this sample may be carry-over from other donors' samples. Each CDR3 is given with its conserved first and last residue. D genes are given only for firm matches. Size is stated for part of the rows, as once, few or many counts, or as a class when the clone is expanded.

D gene: -; V gene: TRBV12-3/TRBV12-4; clone size: many; J gene: TRBJ1-5; CDR3 DNA: TGTGCCAGCAGTTTATGGGGGCCCACCGATCAGCCCCAGCATTTT; CDR3 protein: CASSLWGPTDQPQHF
D gene: TRBD2; V gene: TRBV7-3; clone size: -; J gene: TRBJ2-3; CDR3 DNA: TGTGCCAGCAGCCCTAGCGGGGGGAAAGATACGCAGTATTTT; CDR3 protein: CASSPSGGKDTQYF
D gene: -; V gene: TRBV11-3; clone size: -; J gene: TRBJ2-1; CDR3 DNA: TGTGCCAGCAGCTTAACGGGAGACAATGAGCAGTTCTTC; CDR3 protein: CASSLTGDNEQFF
D gene: -; V gene: TRBV15; clone size: many; J gene: TRBJ2-3; CDR3 DNA: TGTGCCACCAGCAACAGTTTAGGGCTGGCAGATACGCAGTATTTT; CDR3 protein: CATSNSLGLADTQYF
D gene: TRBD1; V gene: TRBV5-1; clone size: many; J gene: TRBJ1-5; CDR3 DNA: TGCGCCAGCAGCCAAGGGACAGGGGGCCCCAATCAGCCCCAGCATTTT; CDR3 protein: CASSQGTGGPNQPQHF
D gene: TRBD1; V gene: TRBV28; clone size: many; J gene: TRBJ1-5; CDR3 DNA: TGTGCCAGCAGCTTAGGACAGGGGGGCAATCAGCCCCAGCATTTT; CDR3 protein: CASSLGQGGNQPQHF
D gene: -; V gene: TRBV7-3; clone size: many; J gene: TRBJ2-2; CDR3 DNA: TGTGCCAGCAGCCCCATGGACGGGCTCACCGGGGAGCTGTTTTTT; CDR3 protein: CASSPMDGLTGELFF
D gene: TRBD2; V gene: TRBV2; clone size: -; J gene: TRBJ2-3; CDR3 DNA: TGTGCCAGCAGACCGTACAGCGGGATTGGCGCAGATACGCAGTATTTT; CDR3 protein: CASRPYSGIGADTQYF
D gene: TRBD1; V gene: TRBV20-1; clone size: many; J gene: TRBJ1-3; CDR3 DNA: TGCAGTGCTAGAGATCCGGGACAGGGACTTGGAAACACCATATATTTT; CDR3 protein: CSARDPGQGLGNTIYF
D gene: TRBD2; V gene: TRBV29-1; clone size: -; J gene: TRBJ2-3; CDR3 DNA: TGCAGCGTTGAGGTTTTAACGGGAGGAGACACAGATACGCAGTATTTT; CDR3 protein: CSVEVLTGGDTDTQYF
D gene: -; V gene: TRBV6-1; clone size: many; J gene: TRBJ2-1; CDR3 DNA: TGTGCCAGCAGTGATTGGGGGAGGGGGAATGAGCAGTTCTTC; CDR3 protein: CASSDWGRGNEQFF
D gene: TRBD1; V gene: TRBV19; clone size: many; J gene: TRBJ2-1; CDR3 DNA: TGTGCCAGTAGTAAAGGGACAGGCTACAATGAGCAGTTCTTC; CDR3 protein: CASSKGTGYNEQFF
D gene: -; V gene: TRBV12-3/TRBV12-4; clone size: -; J gene: TRBJ2-5; CDR3 DNA: TGTGCCAGCAGTTCAGCTGGGACGGAGACCCAGTACTTC; CDR3 protein: CASSSAGTETQYF
D gene: -; V gene: TRBV27; clone size: few; J gene: TRBJ2-3; CDR3 DNA: TGTGCCAGCAGTTTTGGTGGAGCTCTCACAGATACGCAGTATTTT; CDR3 protein: CASSFGGALTDTQYF
D gene: -; V gene: TRBV20-1; clone size: -; J gene: TRBJ1-4; CDR3 DNA: TGCAGTGCCGGGCAGTCCGGTAATGAAAAACTGTTTTTT; CDR3 protein: CSAGQSGNEKLFF
D gene: TRBD1; V gene: TRBV7-3; clone size: many; J gene: TRBJ2-3; CDR3 DNA: TGTGCCAGCGGGGCATGGGGACAGGTCACAGATACGCAGTATTTT; CDR3 protein: CASGAWGQVTDTQYF
D gene: -; V gene: TRBV6-1; clone size: many; J gene: TRBJ1-4; CDR3 DNA: TGTGCCAGCAGCGGGGTGGGACTGTTTTTT; CDR3 protein: CASSGVGLFF
D gene: TRBD1; V gene: TRBV4-1; clone size: many; J gene: TRBJ2-7; CDR3 DNA: TGCGCCAGCAGCCAAACAGGGACAGGCGAGCAGTACTTC; CDR3 protein: CASSQTGTGEQYF
D gene: TRBD1; V gene: TRBV29-1; clone size: -; J gene: TRBJ1-2; CDR3 DNA: TGCAGCGTTGAAAAAGGGACAGGGGTGGTCTATGGCTACACCTTC; CDR3 protein: CSVEKGTGVVYGYTF
D gene: -; V gene: TRBV11-3; clone size: many; J gene: TRBJ2-2; CDR3 DNA: TGTGCCAGCAGCTTACTCCAGAACACCGGGGAGCTGTTTTTT; CDR3 protein: CASSLLQNTGELFF
D gene: -; V gene: TRBV24-1; clone size: many; J gene: TRBJ1-2; CDR3 DNA: TGTGCCACCAGTGATTTTGACAACAACTATGGCTACACCTTC; CDR3 protein: CATSDFDNNYGYTF
D gene: TRBD1; V gene: TRBV10-3; clone size: medium-sized; J gene: TRBJ1-2; CDR3 DNA: TGTGCCACCGAGGACAGGATAGCTAACTATGGCTACACCTTC; CDR3 protein: CATEDRIANYGYTF
D gene: TRBD2; V gene: TRBV20-1; clone size: once; J gene: TRBJ2-3; CDR3 DNA: TGCAGTGCTAGAGAGGAAGCGGGAGGGTCAGATACGCAGTATTTT; CDR3 protein: CSAREEAGGSDTQYF
D gene: -; V gene: TRBV19; clone size: many; J gene: TRBJ2-1; CDR3 DNA: TGTGCCAGTAGTATATTCGGGACAAACTACAATGAGCAGTTCTTC; CDR3 protein: CASSIFGTNYNEQFF
D gene: TRBD2; V gene: TRBV7-2; clone size: -; J gene: TRBJ2-3; CDR3 DNA: TGTGCCAGCAGCCCCGGGACTAGCGGGGGGTTGGATACGCAGTATTTT; CDR3 protein: CASSPGTSGGLDTQYF